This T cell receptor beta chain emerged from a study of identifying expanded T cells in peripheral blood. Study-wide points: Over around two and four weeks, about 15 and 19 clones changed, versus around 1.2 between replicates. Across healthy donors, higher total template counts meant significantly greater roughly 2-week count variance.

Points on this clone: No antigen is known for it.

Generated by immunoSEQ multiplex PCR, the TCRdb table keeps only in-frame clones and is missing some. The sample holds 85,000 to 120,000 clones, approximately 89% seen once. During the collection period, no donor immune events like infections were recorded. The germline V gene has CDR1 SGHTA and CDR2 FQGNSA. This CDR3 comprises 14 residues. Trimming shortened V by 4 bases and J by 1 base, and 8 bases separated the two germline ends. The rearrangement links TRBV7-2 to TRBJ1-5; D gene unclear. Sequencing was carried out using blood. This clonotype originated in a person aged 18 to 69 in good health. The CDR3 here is CASSWPGSNQPQHF. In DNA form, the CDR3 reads TGTGCCAGCAGCTGGCCAGGAAGCAATCAGCCCCAGCATTTT.